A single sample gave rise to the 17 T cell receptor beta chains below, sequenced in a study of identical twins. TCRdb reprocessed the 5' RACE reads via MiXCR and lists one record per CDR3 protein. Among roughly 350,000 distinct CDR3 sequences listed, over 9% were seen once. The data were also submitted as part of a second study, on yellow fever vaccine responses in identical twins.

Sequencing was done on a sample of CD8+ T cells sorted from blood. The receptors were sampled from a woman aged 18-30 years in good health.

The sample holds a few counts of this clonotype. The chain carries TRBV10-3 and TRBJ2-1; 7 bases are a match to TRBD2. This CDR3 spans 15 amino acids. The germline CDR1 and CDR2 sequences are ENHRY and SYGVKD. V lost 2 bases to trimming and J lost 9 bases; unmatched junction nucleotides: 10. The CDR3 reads CAISEIWEGRSEQFF. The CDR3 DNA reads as TGTGCCATCAGTGAGATTTGGGAGGGCCGAAGTGAGCAGTTCTTC.

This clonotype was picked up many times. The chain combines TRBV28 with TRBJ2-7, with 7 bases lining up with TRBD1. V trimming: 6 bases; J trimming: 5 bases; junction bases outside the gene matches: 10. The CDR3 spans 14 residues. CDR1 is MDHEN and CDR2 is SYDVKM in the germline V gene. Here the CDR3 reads CASRPDRVADEQYF. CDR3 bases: TGTGCCAGCAGACCCGACAGGGTAGCAGACGAGCAGTACTTC.

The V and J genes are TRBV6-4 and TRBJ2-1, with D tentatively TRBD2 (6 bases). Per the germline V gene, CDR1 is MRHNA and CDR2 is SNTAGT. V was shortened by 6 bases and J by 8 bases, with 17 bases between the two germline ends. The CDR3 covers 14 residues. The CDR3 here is CASSAGIEKYEQFF. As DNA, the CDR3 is TGTGCCAGCAGCGCGGGGATTGAAAAGTATGAGCAGTTCTTC.

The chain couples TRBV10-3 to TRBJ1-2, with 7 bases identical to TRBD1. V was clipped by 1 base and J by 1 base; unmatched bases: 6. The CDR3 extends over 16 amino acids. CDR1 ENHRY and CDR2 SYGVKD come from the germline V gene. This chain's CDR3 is CAISEFGTDINYGYTF. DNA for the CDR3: TGTGCCATCAGTGAGTTTGGGACAGACATTAACTATGGCTACACCTTC.

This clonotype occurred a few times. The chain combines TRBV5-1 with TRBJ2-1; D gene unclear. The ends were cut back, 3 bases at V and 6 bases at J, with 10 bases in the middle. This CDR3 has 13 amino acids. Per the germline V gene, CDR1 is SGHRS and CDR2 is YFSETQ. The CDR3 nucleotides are TGCGCCAGCAGCTCTCGGCCCTCCAATGAGCAGTTCTTC. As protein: CASSSRPSNEQFF. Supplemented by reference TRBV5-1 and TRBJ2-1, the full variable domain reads KAGVTQTPRYLIKTRGQQVTLSCSPISGHRSVSWYQQTPGQGLQFLFEYFSETQRNKGNFPGRFSGRQFSNSRSEMNVSTLELGDSALYLCASSSRPSNEQFFGPGTRLTVL.

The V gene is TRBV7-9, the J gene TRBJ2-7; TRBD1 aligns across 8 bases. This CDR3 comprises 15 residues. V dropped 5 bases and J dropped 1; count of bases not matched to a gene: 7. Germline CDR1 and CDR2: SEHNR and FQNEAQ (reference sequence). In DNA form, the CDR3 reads TGTGCCAGCAGCCTGGGACAGGTGGGGTCCTACGAGCAGTACGTC. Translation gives CASSLGQVGSYEQYV.

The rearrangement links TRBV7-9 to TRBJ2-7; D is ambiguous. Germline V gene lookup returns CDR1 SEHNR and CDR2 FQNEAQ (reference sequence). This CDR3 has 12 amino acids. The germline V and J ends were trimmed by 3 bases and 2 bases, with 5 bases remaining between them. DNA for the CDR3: TGTGCCAGCAGCTTTGGTCCCTACGAGCAGTACGTC. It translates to CASSFGPYEQYV.

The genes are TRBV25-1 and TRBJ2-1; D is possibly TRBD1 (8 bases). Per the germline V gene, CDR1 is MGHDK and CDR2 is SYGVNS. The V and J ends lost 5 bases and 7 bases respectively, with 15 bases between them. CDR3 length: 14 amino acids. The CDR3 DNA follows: TGTGCCAGCAGTATCGGACAGGGAGGGAATGAGCAGTTCTTC. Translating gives CASSIGQGGNEQFF. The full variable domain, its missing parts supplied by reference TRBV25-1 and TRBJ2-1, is EADIYQTPRYLVIGTGKKITLECSQTMGHDKMYWYQQDPGMELHLIHYSYGVNSTEKGDLSSESTVSRIRTEHFPLTLESARPSHTSQYLCASSIGQGGNEQFFGPGTRLTVL.

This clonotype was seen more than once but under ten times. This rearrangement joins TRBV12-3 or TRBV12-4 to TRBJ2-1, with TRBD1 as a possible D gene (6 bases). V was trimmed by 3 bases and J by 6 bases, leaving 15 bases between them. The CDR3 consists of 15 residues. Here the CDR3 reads CASSFGQGPVNEQFF. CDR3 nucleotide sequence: TGTGCCAGCAGTTTTGGGCAGGGGCCGGTCAATGAGCAGTTCTTC.

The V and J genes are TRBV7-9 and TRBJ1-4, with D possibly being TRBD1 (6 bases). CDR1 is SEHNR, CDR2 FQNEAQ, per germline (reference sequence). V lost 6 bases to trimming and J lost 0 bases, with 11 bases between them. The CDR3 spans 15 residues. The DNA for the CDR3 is TGTGCCAGCAGACAAGGGGGAGCAACTAATGAAAAACTGTTTTTT. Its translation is CASRQGGATNEKLFF.

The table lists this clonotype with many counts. Here the CDR3 reads CSARDRSEHEQYF. The CDR3 region has the DNA TGCAGTGCTAGAGATCGGTCCGAGCACGAGCAGTACTTC. The rearrangement uses TRBV20-1 and TRBJ2-7; D ambiguous. The CDR3 length is 13 residues. Trimming cost V 0 bases and J 5 bases, with 11 bases left between them. Germline CDR1 DFQATT, CDR2 SNEGSKA (reference sequence).

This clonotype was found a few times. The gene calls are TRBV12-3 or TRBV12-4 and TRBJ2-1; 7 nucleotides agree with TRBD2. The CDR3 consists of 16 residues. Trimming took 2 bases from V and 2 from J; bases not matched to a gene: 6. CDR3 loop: CASSLSRERTYNEQFF. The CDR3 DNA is TGTGCCAGCAGTTTATCGCGGGAGAGGACCTACAATGAGCAGTTCTTC.

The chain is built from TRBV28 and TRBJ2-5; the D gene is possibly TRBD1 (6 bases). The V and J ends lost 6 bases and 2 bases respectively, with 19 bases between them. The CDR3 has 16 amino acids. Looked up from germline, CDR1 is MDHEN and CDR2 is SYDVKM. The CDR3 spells CASRTRLRDKQETQYF. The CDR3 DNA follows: TGTGCCAGCAGAACGAGACTACGGGACAAACAAGAGACCCAGTACTTC.

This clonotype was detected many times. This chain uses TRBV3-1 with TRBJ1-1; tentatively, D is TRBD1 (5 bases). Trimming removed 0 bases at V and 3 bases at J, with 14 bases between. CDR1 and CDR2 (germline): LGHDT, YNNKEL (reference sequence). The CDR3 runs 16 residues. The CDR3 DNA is TGTGCCAGCAGCCAAGAAGAGACGGTGGGGGACACTGAAGCTTTCTTT. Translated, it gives CASSQEETVGDTEAFF.

The CDR3 spells CSVAPQGARGNTIYF. CDR3 coding DNA: TGCAGCGTTGCCCCCCAGGGGGCGAGGGGAAACACCATATATTTT. This rearrangement joins TRBV29-1 to TRBJ1-3, with 8 bases aligning to TRBD1. The CDR3 consists of 15 residues. CDR1 is SQVTM, CDR2 ANQGSEA, per germline. The ends lost 4 bases at V and 4 bases at J; junction bases unmatched: 9.

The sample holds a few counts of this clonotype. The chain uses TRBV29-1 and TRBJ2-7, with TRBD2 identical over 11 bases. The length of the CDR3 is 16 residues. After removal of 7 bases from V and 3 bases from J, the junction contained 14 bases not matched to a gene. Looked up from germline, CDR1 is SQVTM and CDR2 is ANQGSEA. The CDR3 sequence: CSALTSGSPTIYEQYF. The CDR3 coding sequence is TGCAGCGCCCTAACTAGCGGGAGCCCAACTATCTACGAGCAGTACTTC.

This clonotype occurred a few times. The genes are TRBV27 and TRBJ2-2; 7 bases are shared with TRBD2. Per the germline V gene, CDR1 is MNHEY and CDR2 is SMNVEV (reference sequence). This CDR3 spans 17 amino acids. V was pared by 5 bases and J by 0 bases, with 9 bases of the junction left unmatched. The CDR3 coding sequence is TGTGCCAGCAGTCGAGAAGCGGGAAGCGCGAACACCGGGGAGCTGTTTTTT. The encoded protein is CASSREAGSANTGELFF.